Below, one T cell receptor beta chain is given with its context. The data were produced by immunoSEQ multiplex PCR, yet TCRdb's version contains in-frame clones alone and is incomplete. This repertoire shows 75,000 to 100,000 clones, 80% to 90% found once; its top ten account for 1.6%. The record originates from a study of T cell responses to AZD1222 COVID-19 vaccine. The CDR3 sequence is 17 residues long. Trimming took off 4 bases at V and 2 bases at J, with 17 bases between the two ends. CDR1 and CDR2 from the germline V gene are WSHSY and SAAADI. V gene TRBV10-2 combines with J gene TRBJ2-2, with a possible D match to TRBD2 (5 bases). The receptor's source is an adult in good health. Sequencing was performed on peripheral blood, taken on day 0 of AZD1222 vaccination. CDR3 sequence reads: CASSGLILGKNTGELFF. The CDR3 bases are TGCGCCAGCAGTGGACTAATCTTGGGGAAAAACACCGGGGAGCTGTTTTTT.